The entry below describes one TCR beta chain. The record originates from a study of blood T cell repertoires in COVID-19. Across the whole study: Specimens from acute and convalescent COVID-19 originated in the United States, Italy and Spain. From T cells, B-cell-depleted T cells, or PBMCs came the material, which was cDNA or gDNA.

Sequencing used immunoSEQ multiplex PCR; TCRdb keeps in-frame clones, though not all of them. The table lists about 440,000 clones, around 89% of them singletons. Sequencing was performed on peripheral blood. This receptor was obtained from a woman aged 50 to 60 with COVID-19, enrolled during active disease.

The CDR3 DNA is TGTGCCAGCAGCGAGGACACTCAAAATGAAAAACTGTTTTTT. Protein: CASSEDTQNEKLFF. J is TRBJ1-4 and V is TRBV5-5; possible D gene TRBD1, 5 bases. Germline loops: CDR1 SGHKS, CDR2 YYEKEE (reference sequence). Trimming removed 4 bases at V and 5 bases at J, with 12 bases between. The CDR3 is 14 amino acids.